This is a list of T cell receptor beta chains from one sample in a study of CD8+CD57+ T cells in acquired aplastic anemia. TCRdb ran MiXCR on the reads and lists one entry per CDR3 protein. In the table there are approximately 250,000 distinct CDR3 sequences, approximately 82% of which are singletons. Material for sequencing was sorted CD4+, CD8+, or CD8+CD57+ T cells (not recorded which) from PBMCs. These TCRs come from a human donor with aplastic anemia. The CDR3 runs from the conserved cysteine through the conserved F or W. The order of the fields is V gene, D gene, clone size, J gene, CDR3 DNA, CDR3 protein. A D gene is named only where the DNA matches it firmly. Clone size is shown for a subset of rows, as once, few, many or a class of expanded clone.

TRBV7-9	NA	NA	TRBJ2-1	TGTACCTGCAGGTCTGCAGCTCAGGCCTTGGGGGGTGAGCAGTTCTTC	CTCRSAAQALGGEQFF
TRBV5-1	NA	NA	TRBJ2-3	TGTGCCAGCAGCTTGGGTGGAGGGGCCAATACGCAGTATTTT	CASSLGGGANTQYF
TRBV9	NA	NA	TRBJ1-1	TGTGCCAGCAGCGTAGACAGTCACACTGAAGCTTTCTTT	CASSVDSHTEAFF
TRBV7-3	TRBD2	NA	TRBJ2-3	TGTGCCAGCAGTCTAGCGGGGGGAGCTTCTGAGCAGTTC	CASSLAGGASEQF
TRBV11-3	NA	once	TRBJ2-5	TGTGCCAGCAGCATCACAGGGATAGAAGAGACCCAGTACTTC	CASSITGIEETQYF
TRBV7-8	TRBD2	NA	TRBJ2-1	TGTGCCAGCAGCTTACCGGGGGGGGTCGATACGCAGTTCTTC	CASSLPGGVDTQFF
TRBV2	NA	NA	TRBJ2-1	TGTGCCAGCAGCCAGGGGGGCGGAAACACTCAGGATGTGGAGTCCTTC	CASSQGGGNTQDVESF
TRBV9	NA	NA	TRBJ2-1	TGTGCCATCGGGGCAGGTGGTACCGGGGAGCTGTTTTTCTTC	CAIGAGGTGELFFF
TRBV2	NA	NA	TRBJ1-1	TGCGCCAGCAGCGATTACAGCATAAATACTGAAGATTTCTTT	CASSDYSINTEDFF
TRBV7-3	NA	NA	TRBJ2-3	TGTGCCAGCAGCTACGGGGGCACAGATACCACGTATTTT	CASSYGGTDTTYF
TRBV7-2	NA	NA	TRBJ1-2	TGTGCCAGCAGCTTAGCGGGAGATCCCGATGTATATGACTACACCTTC	CASSLAGDPDVYDYTF
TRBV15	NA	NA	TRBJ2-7	TGTGCCAGCAGCGGCGCGGGCCGTCCCGATACGCAGTACTTC	CASSGAGRPDTQYF
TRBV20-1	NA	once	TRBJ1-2	TGCAGTGCTAGAGATGAGGTTGACTATGGCTACACCTTC	CSARDEVDYGYTF
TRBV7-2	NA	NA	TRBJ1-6	TGTGCCAGCACCCCGAGTGGCTCTCCGAACAATGAGCAGTTT	CASTPSGSPNNEQF
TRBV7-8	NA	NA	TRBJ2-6	TGTGCCAGCAGCGCCGCGGGGGCTGCGGCCAACGTCCTGACTTTC	CASSAAGAAANVLTF
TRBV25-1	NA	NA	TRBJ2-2	TGTGCCAGCGGGGGAAGGGAATGGGGGGAGCTGTTTTTT	CASGGREWGELFF
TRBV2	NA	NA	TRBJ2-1	TGTGCCAGCGGTCAGGGGGGGGTCCATGAGCAGTTCTTC	CASGQGGVHEQFF
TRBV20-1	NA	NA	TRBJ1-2	TGCAGTGCTAGACTTTGGGGGGACTATGGCTACACCTTC	CSARLWGDYGYTF
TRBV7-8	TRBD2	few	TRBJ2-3	TGTGCCAGCAGTTATGCGGGAGGTCATGATAAGCAGTATTTT	CASSYAGGHDKQYF
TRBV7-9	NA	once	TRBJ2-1	TGTGCCAGCAGCACCGCTGACGGATCCGAGGATGCGCAGTTCTTC	CASSTADGSEDAQFF
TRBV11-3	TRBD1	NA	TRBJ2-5	TGTGCCAGCAGCTTACACTTGACAGGGGGGTTAGAGACCCAGTACTTC	CASSLHLTGGLETQYF
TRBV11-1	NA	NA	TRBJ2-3	TGTGCCAGCAGCTTAGCGGTAAGAGCCGATACGCAGTATTTT	CASSLAVRADTQYF
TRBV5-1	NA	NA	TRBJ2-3	TGCGCCAGCAGCTTATACGGAGCCGGGGATACGCAGTATTTT	CASSLYGAGDTQYF
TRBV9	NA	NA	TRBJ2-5	TGTGCCAGCAGCGTAGGGGTGGCGGGCTTTGAGACCCAGTACTTC	CASSVGVAGFETQYF